This TCR beta chain stems from a study of CD4 T cells in relation to SARS-CoV-2 and coronaviruses. For the study at large: TCR beta CDR3s were sequenced after roughly 10-day antigen culture of PBMCs. Negative control cultures got HIV-1 Nef peptides or no peptide.

CD4+ T cells from unexposed donors were obtained before the COVID-19 pandemic (2011-2018). After around nine days of culture, CD4+ T cells were isolated. Unexposed-donor CD4+ T cells were probed with SARS-CoV-2 S/N and four cold-coronavirus spikes, cells permitting. The CDR3 is 16 residues long. Looked up from germline, CDR1 is MNHNS and CDR2 is SASEGT. J was trimmed by 9 bases and V by 4 bases; bases with no gene match: 12. With respect to this clone: Its cognate antigen is unknown.

Study-level results: In roughly 60% of donors, memory CD4+ clonotypes crossrecognized SARS-CoV-2 and at least one common cold coronavirus spike.

Profiling relied on immunoSEQ multiplex PCR, and the TCRdb table lists in-frame clones only, not all of them. The sample records under 25,000 clones, 75% to 85% being singletons. The sequence came from a human donor in good health. This chain connects TRBV6-1 to TRBJ2-1; 10 bases agree with TRBD2. Sequencing used CD4+ T cells from PBMCs, cultured in vitro. The CDR3: CASSGTSSGRLLEQFF. CDR3 nucleotides: TGTGCCAGCAGTGGGACCTCTAGCGGGAGATTGCTTGAGCAGTTCTTC.